This TCR beta chain was obtained from a study of patients and donors after allogeneic stem cell transplantation. Germline lookup yields CDR1 DFQATT and CDR2 SNEGSKA (reference sequence). The V segment lost 1 base and the J segment 0 bases; nucleotides outside the gene matches: 9. The CDR3 totals 17 residues. TCRdb reprocessed the RT-PCR reads with MiXCR, giving one entry per CDR3 protein. The data hold 900,000 to 1,000,000 distinct CDR3 sequences, with approximately 18% observed a single time. The receptor comes from a human donor who was either an allogeneic HSCT recipient or a stem cell or donor lymphocyte infusion donor (not recorded which). It is not recorded whose cells these are; they may come from a transplant donor. The sample comprised blood, either unsorted or a sorted T cell fraction (not recorded which). The gene calls are TRBV20-1 and TRBJ1-5, with TRBD1 matching 7 bases. The chain's CDR3 is CSARALTGQASNQPQHF. CDR3 nucleotide sequence: TGCAGTGCTAGAGCCTTGACAGGACAGGCTAGCAATCAGCCCCAGCATTTT.